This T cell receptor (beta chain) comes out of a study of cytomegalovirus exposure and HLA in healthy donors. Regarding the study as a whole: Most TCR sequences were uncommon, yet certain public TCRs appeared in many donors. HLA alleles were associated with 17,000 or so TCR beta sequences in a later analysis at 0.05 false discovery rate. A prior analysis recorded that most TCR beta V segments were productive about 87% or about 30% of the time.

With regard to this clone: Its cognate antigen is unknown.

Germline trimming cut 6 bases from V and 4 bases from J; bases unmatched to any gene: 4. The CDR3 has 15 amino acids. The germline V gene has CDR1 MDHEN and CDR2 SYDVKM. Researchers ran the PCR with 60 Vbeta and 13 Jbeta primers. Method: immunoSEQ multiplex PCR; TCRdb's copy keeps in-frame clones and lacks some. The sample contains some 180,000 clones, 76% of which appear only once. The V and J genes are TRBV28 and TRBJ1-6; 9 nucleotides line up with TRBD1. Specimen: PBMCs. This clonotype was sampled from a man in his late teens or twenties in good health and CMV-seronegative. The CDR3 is CASSPTGGYNSPLHF. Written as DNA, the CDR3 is TGTGCCAGCAGCCCGACAGGGGGGTATAATTCACCCCTCCACTTT.